Each of the 17 T cell receptor beta chains below was sequenced from the same sample in a study of blood T cell dynamics during melanoma immunotherapy. TCRdb keeps only in-frame clones here, not all; method: immunoSEQ multiplex PCR. In the table there are 8,000 to 13,000 clones, approximately 90% of which are singletons. The time point is: pre-treatment baseline. The sample was blood, taken from a patient treated with checkpoint blockade. Receptor source: a human donor with melanoma.

This clone was observed a few times. The CDR3 region is CASSPRLGGWTYNEQFF. As DNA, the CDR3 is TGTGCCAGCAGCCCCCGTTTGGGGGGATGGACCTACAATGAGCAGTTCTTC. The J gene is TRBJ2-1, the V gene TRBV7-9; maybe TRBD2 (6 bases). The CDR3 extends over 17 amino acids. The germline V and J ends were trimmed by 5 bases and 2 bases, with 19 bases remaining between them. The germline CDR1 and CDR2 sequences are SEHNR and FQNEAQ (reference sequence).

The J gene is TRBJ2-1, the V gene TRBV5-1; 15 bases line up with TRBD2. Germline V gives CDR1 SGHRS, CDR2 YFSETQ. The CDR3 runs 15 residues. Trimming cost V 3 bases and J 8 bases; bases outside gene matches: 3. The CDR3 DNA reads as TGCGCCAGCAGCTACTGGACTAGCGGGAGGGATGAGCAGTTCTTC. Amino acids: CASSYWTSGRDEQFF.

V and J are TRBV6-1 and TRBJ1-5; the D gene is possibly TRBD1 (5 bases). This CDR3 is 16 amino acids long. Trimming took 0 bases from V and 9 from J, leaving 18 bases between them. Per germline, CDR1 MNHNS and CDR2 SASEGT. The DNA of the CDR3 is TGTGCCAGCAGTGAAGCCATGGCGGACATCGGAAGGCCCCAGCATTTT. This translates into CASSEAMADIGRPQHF.

The CDR3 loop reads CASSLGPLYEQYF. CDR3 coding DNA: TGTGCCAGCAGCTTGGGTCCACTCTACGAGCAGTACTTC. The V and J genes are TRBV5-4 and TRBJ2-7; no firm D call. Germline V CDR1 and CDR2: SGHNT, YYREEE (reference sequence). This CDR3 is 13 amino acids long. The V end was cut by 0 bases, the J end by 3 bases, with 7 bases between.

This rearrangement joins TRBV5-1 to TRBJ2-7, with 7 bases matching TRBD1. With V trimmed by 4 bases and J by 4 bases, 8 bases remained unmatched. In germline, CDR1 is SGHRS, CDR2 YFSETQ. CDR3 length: 14 amino acids. CDR3 region: CASSPGRQGYEQYF. For the CDR3, the DNA is TGCGCCAGCAGCCCCGGACGACAGGGATACGAGCAGTACTTC.

The rearrangement uses TRBV5-4 and TRBJ2-3, with D perhaps given as TRBD1 or TRBD2 (5 bases each). Germline V gene sequence: CDR1 SGHNT, CDR2 YYREEE (reference sequence). The CDR3 covers 14 residues. V was trimmed by 3 bases and J by 4 bases, leaving 12 bases between them. CDR3 DNA sequence: TGTGCCAGCAGCTCCCCTGAGGGGTCAGATACGCAGTATTTT. Translation gives CASSSPEGSDTQYF.

This chain links TRBV7-9 with TRBJ2-1; 12 positions agree with TRBD2. CDR1 and CDR2 from the germline V gene are SEHNR and FQNEAQ (reference sequence). V was clipped by 5 bases and J by 9 bases; unmatched bases: 5. This CDR3 has 14 amino acids. The CDR3 region is CASSVGLAGIEQFF. CDR3 sequence (DNA): TGTGCCAGCAGCGTCGGACTAGCGGGAATTGAGCAGTTCTTC. The variable domain in full, with the rest retrieved from reference TRBV7-9 and TRBJ2-1, is DTGVSQNPRHKITKRGQNVTFRCDPISEHNRLYWYRQTLGQGPEFLTYFQNEAQLEKSRLLSDRFSAERPKGSFSTLEIQRTEQGDSAMYLCASSVGLAGIEQFFGPGTRLTVL.

CDR3 sequence (DNA): TGCGCCAGCAGCAGCCGGACTAGCGGGGTATCAGATACGCAGTATTTT. Encoded protein: CASSSRTSGVSDTQYF. The chain links TRBV5-1 to TRBJ2-3, with 12 bases aligning to TRBD2. CDR3 length: 16 amino acids. J gave up 4 bases and V 4 bases, and 7 bases lay outside the gene matches. Germline-derived CDR1 and CDR2 are SGHRS and YFSETQ.

The CDR3 is CASSLVRGANTDTQYF. The CDR3 DNA is TGTGCCAGCAGCTTAGTGCGGGGGGCCAACACAGATACGCAGTATTTT. The chain has TRBV7-6 and TRBJ2-3, with TRBD2 matching 8 bases. J gave up 2 bases and V 1 base, and 5 bases lay outside the gene matches. The germline V gene has CDR1 SGHVS and CDR2 FNYEAQ. The CDR3 covers 16 residues.

This clone was seen just once. V and J are TRBV7-6 and TRBJ2-3; 9 nucleotides align to TRBD1. This CDR3 comprises 18 residues. Germline-derived CDR1 and CDR2 are SGHVS and FNYEAQ. Trimming took 5 bases from V and 2 from J; bases not matched to a gene: 14. The CDR3, as DNA: TGTGCCAGCAGCATCCGGGGGAGCCGGGACAGGGACACAGATACGCAGTATTTT. Amino acids: CASSIRGSRDRDTDTQYF.

This clone was counted a few times. The chain is built from TRBV9 and TRBJ2-2; 7 bases fit TRBD2. V shed 0 bases, J shed 4 bases, and the junction held 6 bases outside the gene matches. The CDR3 sequence is 16 residues long. CDR1 SGDLS and CDR2 YYNGEE come from the germline V gene. The CDR3 sequence is CASSVVEGGITGELFF. In DNA form, the CDR3 reads TGTGCCAGCAGCGTAGTCGAGGGAGGGATCACCGGGGAGCTGTTTTTT.

The chain carries TRBV5-4 and TRBJ2-2; D not certain. CDR1 and CDR2 from the germline V gene are SGHNT and YYREEE (reference sequence). The germline V and J ends were trimmed by 0 bases and 5 bases, with 11 bases remaining between them. The CDR3 totals 15 residues. The CDR3 loop is CASSLERVGTGELFF. The CDR3 DNA sequence: TGTGCCAGCAGCTTGGAAAGGGTTGGAACCGGGGAGCTGTTTTTT.

This clone came up a few times. J is TRBJ1-4 and V is TRBV2; 8 bases map to TRBD1. After removal of 6 bases from V and 8 bases from J, the junction contained 8 bases not matched to a gene. From germline, CDR1 is SNHLY and CDR2 FYNNEI. This CDR3 has 14 amino acids. CDR3 nucleotides: TGTGCCAGCAGGGACCGGACAGGGCTCGAAAAACTGTTTTTT. Amino acids: CASRDRTGLEKLFF.

This chain uses TRBV5-1 with TRBJ2-7, with D possibly being TRBD1 or TRBD2 (5 bases each). Germline V gives CDR1 SGHRS, CDR2 YFSETQ. Trimming stripped 5 bases from V and 5 bases from J, with 17 bases between. The CDR3 is made up of 14 amino acids. The CDR3 loop is CASSFPGSLNEQYF. The CDR3 coding sequence is TGCGCCAGCAGTTTCCCAGGGAGTCTTAACGAGCAGTACTTC.

The chain carries TRBV29-1 and TRBJ1-2; unclear D gene. V lost 0 bases, J lost 8 bases, and 13 bases lay in between. The germline V gene has CDR1 SQVTM and CDR2 ANQGSEA. This CDR3 comprises 13 residues. The chain's CDR3 is CSVEDLLVNGYTF. The DNA for the CDR3 is TGCAGCGTTGAAGATCTTCTAGTAAACGGCTACACCTTC.

V is TRBV5-4 and J is TRBJ2-5; D gene unclear. V was pared by 1 base and J by 0 bases, with 13 bases between. The CDR3 runs 16 residues. The germline V gene has CDR1 SGHNT and CDR2 YYREEE (reference sequence). The CDR3 loop reads CASSLRTGVNQETQYF. The CDR3 DNA reads TGTGCCAGCAGCTTGAGGACGGGTGTGAACCAAGAGACCCAGTACTTC.

The sample holds one count of this clone. The chain couples TRBV27 to TRBJ1-1, with TRBD1 matching over 10 bases. This CDR3 comprises 14 residues. From germline, CDR1 is MNHEY and CDR2 SMNVEV (reference sequence). V gave up 7 bases and J gave up 4 bases; unmatched junction bases: 6. Written as DNA, the CDR3 is TGTGCCAGCACCCGGACAGGGGGAGGCACTGAAGCTTTCTTT. Encoded protein: CASTRTGGGTEAFF.